The next 16 T cell receptor beta chains were all read from a single sample in a study of shared T cell receptors in the human thymus. Sequenced by immunoSEQ multiplex PCR; TCRdb stores in-frame clones only, minus some. The profile shows hundreds of thousands of clones, 80% to 90% of them singletons. The sample also formed part of further work on human thymus T cells.

Sequencing was done on a sample of thymocytes. The receptor source for this set is a boy in the first two years of life with a congenital heart defect.

CDR3 amino acids: CASSSGTGNDYGYTF. The CDR3 DNA sequence: TGTGCCAGCAGCTCCGGGACAGGGAATGACTATGGCTACACCTTC. J is TRBJ1-2 and V is TRBV6-5, with 9 bases matching TRBD1. The CDR3 is 15 residues long. Trimming took 6 bases from V and 3 from J; bases not matched to a gene: 8. Germline CDR1 reads MNHEY; CDR2 reads SVGAGI.

The rearrangement links TRBV5-1 to TRBJ2-1, with 9 bases aligning to TRBD2. V shed 0 bases and J 8 bases; nucleotides not matched to a gene: 12. CDR3 length equals 17 residues. CDR1 and CDR2 (germline): SGHRS, YFSETQ. In DNA form, the CDR3 reads TGCGCCAGCAGCTTGGGTGCGGCTAGCGGGGCTGTGGATGAGCAGTTCTTC. Translated, it gives CASSLGAASGAVDEQFF.

This chain joins TRBV2 and TRBJ2-7, with 8 nucleotides matching TRBD2. Trimming cost V 10 bases and J 0 bases; bases outside gene matches: 8. This CDR3 spans 14 amino acids. Germline lookup yields CDR1 SNHLY and CDR2 FYNNEI. CDR3 amino acids: CAIKTGTSSYEQYF. The DNA of the CDR3 is TGTGCCATCAAAACGGGGACTAGCTCCTACGAGCAGTACTTC.

This clone came up once. V gene TRBV4-2 combines with J gene TRBJ2-1, with 8 bases identical to TRBD2. The V gene's germline CDR1 is LGHNA and CDR2 YNFKEQ. The ends lost 1 base at V and 7 bases at J; junction bases unmatched: 9. The CDR3 has 16 residues. The CDR3 is CASSQVLAAGRNEQFF. For the CDR3, the DNA is TGTGCCAGCAGCCAAGTACTAGCGGCGGGGCGGAATGAGCAGTTCTTC.

The chain links TRBV4-2 to TRBJ2-7; 10 nucleotides agree with TRBD2. This CDR3 comprises 19 residues. After removal of 3 bases from V and 0 bases from J, the junction contained 14 bases not matched to a gene. Per germline, CDR1 LGHNA and CDR2 YNFKEQ. The CDR3: CASSHRASGGLRYSYEQYF. The CDR3 nucleotides are TGTGCCAGCAGCCATAGGGCTAGCGGGGGCCTTCGCTACTCCTACGAGCAGTACTTC.

The V gene is TRBV6-5, the J gene TRBJ1-2; no firm D call. Between the trimmed V and J ends, which lost 4 bases and 5 bases, there was a span of 14 bases. This CDR3 has 14 amino acids. Germline values: CDR1 MNHEY, CDR2 SVGAGI. The DNA of the CDR3 is TGTGCCAGCAGTTCGACCGGGATTGGGTATGGCTACACCTTC. It yields the protein CASSSTGIGYGYTF.

J is TRBJ2-1 and V is TRBV13, with 9 bases that match TRBD2. Unmatched junction bases numbered 10, after V lost 0 bases and J lost 10 bases. The CDR3 consists of 16 residues. Per germline, CDR1 PRHDT and CDR2 FYEKMQ (reference sequence). The CDR3 spells CASSLGQAGGLREQFF. CDR3 DNA: TGTGCCAGCAGCTTAGGACAGGCGGGAGGGCTCCGGGAGCAGTTCTTC.

The V gene is TRBV4-1, the J gene TRBJ1-5; 7 bases are a match to TRBD1. This CDR3 contains 15 residues. Per the germline V gene, CDR1 is MGHRA and CDR2 is YSYEKL. Trimming at V came to 4 bases and at J to 1 base, leaving 4 bases not matched to a gene. The CDR3 spells CASSPQGVSNQPQHF. In DNA form, the CDR3 reads TGCGCCAGCAGCCCCCAGGGGGTGAGCAATCAGCCCCAGCATTTT.

The CDR3 reads CASSVVVGSVYGYTF. DNA of the CDR3: TGTGCCAGCAGCGTAGTTGTCGGGTCTGTCTATGGCTACACCTTC. This chain joins TRBV9 and TRBJ1-2, with unresolved D. V dropped 0 bases and J dropped 4 bases, with 13 bases sitting between them. Germline V lookup: CDR1 SGDLS, CDR2 YYNGEE. The CDR3 sequence is 15 residues long.

The chain combines TRBV6-5 with TRBJ2-3; D not certain. Trimming pared 1 base from V and 6 bases from J, leaving 11 bases between. From germline, CDR1 is MNHEY and CDR2 SVGAGI. CDR3 length: 14 residues. CDR3 loop: CASSYFGRPDTQYF. The CDR3 DNA reads TGTGCCAGCAGTTACTTTGGCAGGCCGGATACGCAGTATTTT.

The rearrangement uses TRBV5-6 and TRBJ2-3; 8 bases line up with TRBD2. V lost 6 bases to trimming and J lost 6 bases; unmatched junction nucleotides: 3. Per germline, CDR1 SGHDT and CDR2 YYEEEE. CDR3 length: 12 residues. The CDR3 spells CASKTGGDTQYF. CDR3 bases: TGTGCCAGCAAAACGGGGGGGGATACGCAGTATTTT.

The chain employs TRBV27 and TRBJ2-4, with unresolved D. Germline V CDR1 and CDR2: MNHEY, SMNVEV (reference sequence). There are 14 residues in the CDR3. V was pared by 3 bases and J by 0 bases, with 6 bases between. As DNA, the CDR3 is TGTGCCAGCAGTTTTTTCGGAGCCAAAAACATTCAGTACTTC. This sequence encodes CASSFFGAKNIQYF.

The chain is built from TRBV29-1 and TRBJ2-2; perhaps TRBD1 as D (5 bases). Trimming cost V 4 bases and J 4 bases, with 19 bases left between them. The CDR3 has 16 residues. Germline V gives CDR1 SQVTM, CDR2 ANQGSEA. The CDR3 spells CSVVNPTGQGTGELFF. The CDR3 coding sequence is TGCAGCGTTGTTAACCCAACTGGTCAGGGCACCGGGGAGCTGTTTTTT.

This chain connects TRBV2 to TRBJ2-5; D is ambiguous. The CDR3 loop spans 15 amino acids. The germline V gene has CDR1 SNHLY and CDR2 FYNNEI. The V end was cut by 0 bases, the J end by 1 base, with 9 bases between. CDR3 in DNA: TGTGCCAGCAGTGAAGCGCTTGGCAGCCAAGAGACCCAGTACTTC. This translates into CASSEALGSQETQYF.

The V call is TRBV7-2, the J call TRBJ1-5; possibly TRBD1 for D (6 bases). The CDR3 length is 16 residues. Trimming pared 4 bases from V and 5 bases from J, leaving 18 bases between. Germline assignment: CDR1 SGHTA and CDR2 FQGNSA. Written as DNA, the CDR3 is TGTGCCAGCAGCTCAGAGCGTGGGGGCAAAGATCAGCCCCAGCATTTT. It yields the protein CASSSERGGKDQPQHF.

Comment on this clone: Other DNA sequences of this sample code for an identical CDR3. The gene calls are TRBV6-5 and TRBJ2-1; the match to TRBD2 covers 8 bases. CDR3 length: 11 residues. V lost 5 bases, J lost 10 bases, and 1 base stayed unmatched. The germline V gene has CDR1 MNHEY and CDR2 SVGAGI. This chain's CDR3 is CASSLAGEQFF. DNA of the CDR3: TGTGCCAGCAGTCTAGCGGGCGAGCAGTTCTTC.